The 25 T cell receptor beta chains below were found in one sample sequenced in a study of T-cell reconstitution after alpha-beta-depleted transplantation in children. Researchers prepared the TCRbeta library using unique molecular identifiers, the study reports. TCRdb recomputed calls from the PCR reads with MiXCR, one row per CDR3 protein. The data show some 280,000 distinct CDR3 sequences, with 9.9% seen just once and about 9.4% held by the top ten. This specimen consisted of PBMCs from the stem cell graft donor, obtained from the stem cell graft. The receptors were sampled from a human donor who donated a stem cell graft to a child with SCID.

This clonotype occurred a few times. The chain carries TRBV20-1 and TRBJ1-5; 10 bases align to TRBD1. There are 15 residues in the CDR3. Per germline, CDR1 DFQATT and CDR2 SNEGSKA (reference sequence). Losses at the gene ends were 6 bases for V and 7 bases for J; bases not matched to a gene: 12. The CDR3 DNA follows: TGCAGTGCACGCCGGGACAGGGGCTCCGGACAGCCCCAGCATTTT. This encodes CSARRDRGSGQPQHF.

This clonotype came up a few times. This rearrangement joins TRBV10-2 to TRBJ1-1; 7 bases are shared with TRBD1. V shed 6 bases, J shed 6 bases, and the junction held 13 bases outside the gene matches. CDR3 length: 15 residues. CDR1 and CDR2 (germline): WSHSY, SAAADI. CDR3 sequence: CASRPRTGTASEAFF. In DNA form, the CDR3 reads TGCGCCAGCAGACCACGGACCGGGACAGCCTCTGAAGCTTTCTTT.

V is TRBV27 and J is TRBJ2-1; D remains unclear. CDR1 and CDR2 (germline): MNHEY, SMNVEV (reference sequence). The CDR3 totals 15 residues. The germline V and J ends were trimmed by 7 bases and 0 bases, with 13 bases remaining between them. This chain's CDR3 is CASTPLKSSYNEQFF. The CDR3 DNA reads as TGTGCCAGCACCCCACTCAAAAGCTCCTACAATGAGCAGTTCTTC.

The rearrangement links TRBV11-2 to TRBJ2-1; D is ambiguous. Germline-derived CDR1 and CDR2 are SGHAT and FQNNGV. The ends were cut back, 2 bases at V and 10 bases at J, with 12 bases in the middle. The CDR3 sequence is 13 residues long. The CDR3 loop is CASSLLRVREQFF. Written as DNA, the CDR3 is TGTGCCAGCAGCTTACTACGGGTACGAGAGCAGTTCTTC.

This clonotype came up many times. The V call is TRBV15, the J call TRBJ2-7, with 8 bases aligning to TRBD1. The V and J ends lost 3 bases and 6 bases, in that order; junction bases with no gene match: 10. The CDR3 spans 15 residues. CDR1 LNHNV and CDR2 YYDKDF come from the germline V gene (reference sequence). The CDR3 DNA sequence: TGTGCCACCAGCAGCTCCGGGACAGGAGTTTCCGAGCAGTACTTC. It translates to CATSSSGTGVSEQYF.

At least ten counts were recorded for this clonotype. This chain connects TRBV12-3 or TRBV12-4 to TRBJ1-5, with D uncertain. The germline V and J ends were trimmed by 6 bases and 5 bases, with 14 bases remaining between them. The CDR3 runs 14 residues. The CDR3 bases are TGTGCCAGCAGATCGACGGGAGACTATCAGCCCCAGCATTTT. The encoded protein is CASRSTGDYQPQHF.

The chain combines TRBV11-2 with TRBJ2-7; tentative D call: TRBD1 (7 bases). Trimming removed 2 bases from V and 0 bases from J, with 11 bases in between. Per the germline V gene, CDR1 is SGHAT and CDR2 is FQNNGV. The CDR3 has 15 residues. The CDR3 loop is CASSLYRGGSYEQYF. For the CDR3, the DNA is TGTGCCAGCAGCTTATACAGGGGAGGCTCCTACGAGCAGTACTTC. The complete variable domain, with remaining parts taken from reference TRBV11-2 and TRBJ2-7, reads EAGVAQSPRYKIIEKRQSVAFWCNPISGHATLYWYQQILGQGPKLLIQFQNNGVVDDSQLPKDRFSAERLKGVDSTLKIQPAKLEDSAVYLCASSLYRGGSYEQYFGPGTRLTVT.

There are a few counts of this clonotype. The genes are TRBV19 and TRBJ1-1; D not certain. The CDR3 consists of 13 residues. Per the germline V gene, CDR1 is LNHDA and CDR2 is SQIVND (reference sequence). V was cut by 7 bases and J by 0 bases, with 9 bases left in between. CDR3 bases: TGTGCCAGTACGGGCGTTTTGAACACTGAAGCTTTCTTT. Translating gives CASTGVLNTEAFF.

This clonotype has ten or more counts. J is TRBJ1-2 and V is TRBV27; a weak D match, TRBD1 (6 bases). With 2 bases removed from V and 7 bases from J, the gap between germline ends came to 17 bases. From germline, CDR1 is MNHEY and CDR2 SMNVEV (reference sequence). The CDR3 length is 15 residues. The CDR3 DNA reads as TGTGCCAGCAGTTTAGAAGCAGGGGTGAGGCGTGGCTACACCTTC. Encoded protein: CASSLEAGVRRGYTF.

This clonotype was detected a few times. The rearrangement joins TRBV5-1 to TRBJ2-1, with 11 bases identical to TRBD2. J gave up 5 bases and V 5 bases, and 6 bases lay outside the gene matches. The germline CDR1 and CDR2 sequences are SGHRS and YFSETQ. The CDR3 consists of 15 residues. The CDR3 loop reads CASRLLAGGNNEQFF. DNA for the CDR3: TGCGCCAGCAGGCTGCTAGCGGGGGGTAACAATGAGCAGTTCTTC.

This clonotype was detected only a few times. The chain is built from TRBV10-3 and TRBJ2-5, with 8 bases that match TRBD1. Germline CDR1 is ENHRY and CDR2 is SYGVKD. The length of the CDR3 is 15 residues. Trimming removed 3 bases from V and 1 base from J; junction bases left unmatched: 4. The CDR3 nucleotides read TGTGCCATCAGTGACTCAGGGGGCCTCCAAGAGACCCAGTACTTC. Residues: CAISDSGGLQETQYF.

This clonotype occurred many times. The genes are TRBV20-1 and TRBJ2-3, with 9 bases fitting TRBD2. The CDR3 length is 17 residues. CDR1 DFQATT and CDR2 SNEGSKA come from the germline V gene (reference sequence). Germline trimming cut 0 bases from V and 2 bases from J; bases unmatched to any gene: 9. CDR3 in amino acids: CSAREGSTSGYTDTQYF. CDR3 DNA sequence: TGCAGTGCTAGAGAGGGATCGACTAGCGGATACACAGATACGCAGTATTTT.

V and J are TRBV6-5 and TRBJ2-7; D ambiguous. This CDR3 is built from 14 residues. The V gene's germline CDR1 is MNHEY and CDR2 SVGAGI. V lost 3 bases and J lost 3, with 12 bases in between. CDR3 sequence reads: CASSYRPSGYEQYF. In nucleotides, the CDR3 is TGTGCCAGCAGTTATCGTCCATCGGGCTACGAGCAGTACTTC.

V is TRBV2 and J is TRBJ2-3; TRBD2 aligns across 12 bases. The V gene's germline CDR1 is SNHLY and CDR2 FYNNEI. J gave up 3 bases and V 6 bases, and 4 bases lay outside the gene matches. This CDR3 has 15 residues. The CDR3 loop is CASSPTSGRTDTQYF. The CDR3 DNA is TGTGCCAGCAGCCCAACTAGCGGGAGGACAGATACGCAGTATTTT.

Many counts were recorded for this clonotype. The chain links TRBV7-9 to TRBJ2-7; 8 bases map to TRBD1. Looked up from germline, CDR1 is SEHNR and CDR2 is FQNEAQ (reference sequence). This CDR3 has 16 amino acids. V lost 4 bases and J lost 1; bases outside the gene matches: 9. The DNA of the CDR3 is TGTGCCAGCAGCTACCCCACTGGACAGGGTTCCTACGAGCAGTACTTC. It codes for CASSYPTGQGSYEQYF.

The chain has TRBV7-9 and TRBJ1-2; D not resolved. V gave up 5 bases and J gave up 8 bases, with 15 bases separating them. The length of the CDR3 is 13 residues. Germline loops: CDR1 SEHNR, CDR2 FQNEAQ (reference sequence). The CDR3 nucleotides are TGTGCCAGCAGCAAGGGAAGCGGTTTGGGCTACACCTTC. This sequence encodes CASSKGSGLGYTF.

This clonotype was recorded a few times. The chain carries TRBV5-1 and TRBJ2-7; D ambiguous. The CDR3 sequence is 16 residues long. Trimming cost V 7 bases and J 0 bases, with 20 bases left between them. In germline, CDR1 is SGHRS, CDR2 YFSETQ. The CDR3 is CASHQDTSAFSYEQYF. CDR3 coding DNA: TGCGCCAGCCACCAAGATACAAGTGCATTCTCCTACGAGCAGTACTTC.

The genes are TRBV19 and TRBJ1-5; 10 bases line up with TRBD1. The V segment lost 7 bases and the J segment 5 bases; nucleotides outside the gene matches: 8. Germline CDR1 reads LNHDA; CDR2 reads SQIVND (reference sequence). The CDR3 is made up of 15 amino acids. The CDR3 DNA is TGTGCCAGTACCCCCCGAGACAGGGGGCATCAGCCCCAGCATTTT. Its translation is CASTPRDRGHQPQHF.

This clonotype was seen at least ten times. The V call is TRBV5-6, the J call TRBJ1-1; the match to TRBD1 covers 7 bases. In germline, CDR1 is SGHDT, CDR2 YYEEEE. J was trimmed by 1 base and V by 0 bases; bases with no gene match: 0. The CDR3 is 14 amino acids. The CDR3 spells CASSLGDRNTEAFF. CDR3 in DNA: TGTGCCAGCAGCTTGGGGGACAGGAACACTGAAGCTTTCTTT.

This clonotype has only a few counts. The chain joins TRBV20-1 to TRBJ1-2, with D perhaps matching TRBD1 (5 bases). Between the trimmed V and J ends, which lost 2 bases and 4 bases, there was a span of 8 bases. The CDR3 totals 12 residues. CDR1 is DFQATT, CDR2 SNEGSKA, per germline (reference sequence). In nucleotides, the CDR3 is TGCAGTGCTAGACGGGACGGCTATGGCTACACCTTC. Amino acid sequence: CSARRDGYGYTF.

V is TRBV7-9 and J is TRBJ2-5, with a tentative D call TRBD1 (8 bases). Germline-derived CDR1 and CDR2 are SEHNR and FQNEAQ (reference sequence). V gave up 5 bases and J gave up 4 bases, with 17 bases separating them. The CDR3 contains 15 residues. Here the CDR3 reads CASSNPTGEGETQYF. The CDR3 region has the DNA TGTGCCAGCAGCAATCCGACAGGGGAGGGAGAGACCCAGTACTTC.

V is TRBV14 and J is TRBJ1-4; no firm D call. In germline, CDR1 is SGHDN, CDR2 FVKESK. Trimming took 1 base from V and 8 from J, leaving 8 bases between them. The CDR3 contains 13 residues. The CDR3 loop is CASSQGFREKLFF. DNA for the CDR3: TGTGCCAGCAGCCAAGGTTTCCGGGAAAAACTGTTTTTT.

This clonotype has at least ten counts. Here the CDR3 DNA reads TGTGCCAGCAGCCCCATGCACTCAAACACCGGGGAGCTGTTTTTT. Its protein is CASSPMHSNTGELFF. The rearrangement links TRBV4-2 to TRBJ2-2; D unresolved. Trimming left V 4 bases short and J 2 bases short, with 11 bases between. The CDR3 sequence is 15 residues long. Germline lookup yields CDR1 LGHNA and CDR2 YNFKEQ.

The chain carries TRBV28 and TRBJ1-5, with TRBD1 matching 10 bases. Trimming removed 5 bases from V and 3 bases from J; junction bases left unmatched: 7. This CDR3 has 16 residues. Per the germline V gene, CDR1 is MDHEN and CDR2 is SYDVKM. The CDR3 nucleotides read TGTGCCAGCAGTGAAGGGGACAGGGGAATCAATCAGCCCCAGCATTTT. Translation: CASSEGDRGINQPQHF.

V gene TRBV27 combines with J gene TRBJ1-1, with D hard to call. The CDR3 consists of 14 residues. Deletions cut 1 base from V and 0 bases from J, with 6 bases between. CDR1 and CDR2 from the germline V gene are MNHEY and SMNVEV (reference sequence). The chain's CDR3 is CASSLYSMNTEAFF. The CDR3 DNA sequence: TGTGCCAGCAGTTTATACAGCATGAACACTGAAGCTTTCTTT.